This TCR beta chain was documented in a study of low-dose radiotherapy and immunotherapy resistance in tumors. This clonotype was observed at least ten times. Time point here: after trial treatment. The treatment here: LDRT plus nivolumab, ipilimumab, low-dose cyclophosphamide and aspirin (RACIN trial). V was shortened by 0 bases and J by 2 bases, with 8 bases between the two germline ends. The CDR3 length is 16 residues. CDR1 MGHRA and CDR2 YSYEKL come from the germline V gene. First-strand cDNA used TRAV- and TRBV-specific primers, covering alpha and beta chains. PCR amplification of the TCRs was performed with Phusion for about 20 PCR cycles, and it relied on a constant-region primer together with a V-primer adapter. MiXCR, applied by TCRdb to the reads, yields one record per CDR3 protein. The table has around 60,000 distinct CDR3 sequences, about 23% seen once.

This clonotype was sampled from a male donor with prostate cancer. The sequenced sample was PBMCs, obtained after low-dose radiotherapy plus immunotherapy. This chain links TRBV4-1 with TRBJ1-6; D remains unclear. This chain's CDR3 is CASSQEGATYNSPLHF. The CDR3 bases are TGCGCCAGCAGCCAAGAAGGCGCCACCTATAATTCACCCCTCCACTTT.